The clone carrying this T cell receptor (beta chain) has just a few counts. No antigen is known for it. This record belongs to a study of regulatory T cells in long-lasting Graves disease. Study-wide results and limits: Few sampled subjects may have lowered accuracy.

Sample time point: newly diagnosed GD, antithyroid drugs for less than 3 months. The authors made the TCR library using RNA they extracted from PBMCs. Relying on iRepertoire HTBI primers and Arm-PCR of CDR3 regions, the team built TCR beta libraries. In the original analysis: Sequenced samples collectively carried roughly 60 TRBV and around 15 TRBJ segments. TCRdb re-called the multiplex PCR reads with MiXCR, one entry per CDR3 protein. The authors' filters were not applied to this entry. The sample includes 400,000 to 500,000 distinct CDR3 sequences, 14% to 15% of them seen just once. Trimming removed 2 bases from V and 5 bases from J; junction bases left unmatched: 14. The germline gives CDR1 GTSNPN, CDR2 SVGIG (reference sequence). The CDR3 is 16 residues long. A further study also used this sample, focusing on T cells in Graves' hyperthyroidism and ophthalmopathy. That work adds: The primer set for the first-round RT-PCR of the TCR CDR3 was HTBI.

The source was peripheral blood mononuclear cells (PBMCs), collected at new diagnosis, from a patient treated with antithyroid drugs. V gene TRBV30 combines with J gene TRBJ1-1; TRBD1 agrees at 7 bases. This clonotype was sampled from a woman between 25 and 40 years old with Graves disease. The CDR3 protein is CAWSKLQGPLGTEAFF. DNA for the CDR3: TGTGCCTGGAGTAAACTACAGGGGCCGCTGGGGACTGAAGCTTTCTTT.